This note documents a single T cell receptor beta chain sequence. This sample is part of a study of CD8+ T cells in alopecia areata. In germline, CDR1 is MNHEY, CDR2 SVGAGI. Trimming left V 0 bases short and J 6 bases short, with 9 bases between. The CDR3 consists of 14 residues. In each case, RNA was isolated and then reverse transcribed into cDNA as the sequencing template. The assay was immunoSEQ multiplex PCR, and TCRdb's table has in-frame clones only and misses some. Altogether 180,000 or so clones are present, less than 75% being singletons, with the ten largest covering about an eighth. The source is a human donor with alopecia areata. Sequencing was performed on CD8+ T cells sorted from blood, taken at week 0. The chain employs TRBV6-5 and TRBJ2-1; tentatively, D is TRBD2 (5 bases). The CDR3, as DNA: TGTGCCAGCAGTTACTCAGAGGGTAGCAATGAGCAGTTCTTC. Translated: CASSYSEGSNEQFF.